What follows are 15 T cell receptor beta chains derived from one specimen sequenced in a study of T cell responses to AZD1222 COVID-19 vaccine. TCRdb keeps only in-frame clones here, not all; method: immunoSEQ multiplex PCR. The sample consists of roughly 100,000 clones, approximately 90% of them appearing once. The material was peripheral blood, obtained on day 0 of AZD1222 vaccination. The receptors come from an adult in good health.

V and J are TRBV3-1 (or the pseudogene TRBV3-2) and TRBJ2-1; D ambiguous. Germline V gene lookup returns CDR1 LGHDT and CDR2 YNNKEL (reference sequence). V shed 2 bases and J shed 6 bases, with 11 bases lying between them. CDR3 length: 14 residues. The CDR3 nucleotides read TGTGCCAGCAGCCAACTGGATAGCTTCAATGAGCAGTTCTTC. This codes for CASSQLDSFNEQFF.

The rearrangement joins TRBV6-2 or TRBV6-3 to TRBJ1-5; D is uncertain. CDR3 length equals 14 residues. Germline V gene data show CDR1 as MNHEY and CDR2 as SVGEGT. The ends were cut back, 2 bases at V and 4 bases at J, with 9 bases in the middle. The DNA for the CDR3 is TGTGCCAGCAGTTACCCTAGAGGGAATCAGCCCCAGCATTTT. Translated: CASSYPRGNQPQHF.

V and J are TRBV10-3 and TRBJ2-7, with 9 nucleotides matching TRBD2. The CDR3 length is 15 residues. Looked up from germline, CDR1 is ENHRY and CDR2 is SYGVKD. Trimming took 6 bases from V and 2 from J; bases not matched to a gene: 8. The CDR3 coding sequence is TGTGCCATCAGAGGAGGGACTAGCTCCCCCTACGAGCAGTACTTC. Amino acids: CAIRGGTSSPYEQYF.

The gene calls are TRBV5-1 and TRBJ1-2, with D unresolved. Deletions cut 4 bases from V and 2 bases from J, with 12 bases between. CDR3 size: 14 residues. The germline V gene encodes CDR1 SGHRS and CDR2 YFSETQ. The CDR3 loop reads CASSQEGRNYGYTF. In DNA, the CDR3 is TGCGCCAGCAGCCAGGAGGGCAGAAACTATGGCTACACCTTC. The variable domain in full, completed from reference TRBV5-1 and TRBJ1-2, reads KAGVTQTPRYLIKTRGQQVTLSCSPISGHRSVSWYQQTPGQGLQFLFEYFSETQRNKGNFPGRFSGRQFSNSRSEMNVSTLELGDSALYLCASSQEGRNYGYTFGSGTRLTVV.

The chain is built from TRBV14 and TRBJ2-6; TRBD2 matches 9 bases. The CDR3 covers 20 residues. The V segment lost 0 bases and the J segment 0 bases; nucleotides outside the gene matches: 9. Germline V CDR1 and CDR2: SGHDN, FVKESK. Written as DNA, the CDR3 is TGTGCCAGCAGCCAAGATTACCTAGCGGGAAAGTACTCTGGGGCCAACGTCCTGACTTTC. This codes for CASSQDYLAGKYSGANVLTF. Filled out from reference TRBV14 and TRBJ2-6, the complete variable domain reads EAGVTQFPSHSVIEKGQTVTLRCDPISGHDNLYWYRRVMGKEIKFLLHFVKESKQDESGMPNNRFLAERTGGTYSTLKVQPAELEDSGVYFCASSQDYLAGKYSGANVLTFGAGSRLTVL.

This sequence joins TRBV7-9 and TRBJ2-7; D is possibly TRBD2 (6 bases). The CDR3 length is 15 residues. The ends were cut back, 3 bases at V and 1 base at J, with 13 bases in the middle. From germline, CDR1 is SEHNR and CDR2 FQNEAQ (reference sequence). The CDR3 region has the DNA TGTGCCAGCAGCTTGTCCGGGGACTTGTCCTACGAGCAGTACTTC. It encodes CASSLSGDLSYEQYF.

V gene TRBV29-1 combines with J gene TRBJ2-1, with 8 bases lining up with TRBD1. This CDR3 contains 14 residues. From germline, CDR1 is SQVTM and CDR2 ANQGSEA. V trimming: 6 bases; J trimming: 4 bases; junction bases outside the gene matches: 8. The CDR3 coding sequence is TGCAGCGTCCCAGGACAGGGAATTTACAATGAGCAGTTCTTC. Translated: CSVPGQGIYNEQFF.

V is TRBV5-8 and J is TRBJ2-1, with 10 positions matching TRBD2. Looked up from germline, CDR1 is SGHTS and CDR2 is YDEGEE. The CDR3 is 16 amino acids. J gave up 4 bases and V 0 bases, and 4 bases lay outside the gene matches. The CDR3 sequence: CASSLVGLAVYNEQFF. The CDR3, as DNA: TGTGCCAGCAGCTTGGTAGGACTAGCGGTATACAATGAGCAGTTCTTC.

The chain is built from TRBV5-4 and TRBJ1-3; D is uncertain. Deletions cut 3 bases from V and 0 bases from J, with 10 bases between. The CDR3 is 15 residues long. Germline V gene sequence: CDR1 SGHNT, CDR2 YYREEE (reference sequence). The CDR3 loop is CASSSTASSGNTIYF. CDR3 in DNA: TGTGCCAGCAGCTCCACCGCGAGCTCTGGAAACACCATATATTTT.

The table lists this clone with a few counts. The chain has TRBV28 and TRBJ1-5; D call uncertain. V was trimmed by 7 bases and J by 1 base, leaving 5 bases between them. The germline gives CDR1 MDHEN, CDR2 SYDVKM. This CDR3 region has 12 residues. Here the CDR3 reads CASKGSNQPQHF. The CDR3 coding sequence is TGTGCCAGCAAAGGGAGCAATCAGCCCCAGCATTTT.

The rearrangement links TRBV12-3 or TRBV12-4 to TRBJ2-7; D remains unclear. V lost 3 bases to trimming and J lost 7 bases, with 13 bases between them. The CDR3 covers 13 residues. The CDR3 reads CASSFVPAREQYF. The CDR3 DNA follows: TGTGCCAGCAGTTTTGTACCGGCGAGGGAGCAGTACTTC.

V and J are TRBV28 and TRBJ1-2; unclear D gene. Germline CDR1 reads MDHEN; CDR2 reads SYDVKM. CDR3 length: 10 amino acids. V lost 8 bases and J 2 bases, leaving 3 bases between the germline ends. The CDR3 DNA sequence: TGTGCCAGCGCCAACTATGGCTACACCTTC. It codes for CASANYGYTF.

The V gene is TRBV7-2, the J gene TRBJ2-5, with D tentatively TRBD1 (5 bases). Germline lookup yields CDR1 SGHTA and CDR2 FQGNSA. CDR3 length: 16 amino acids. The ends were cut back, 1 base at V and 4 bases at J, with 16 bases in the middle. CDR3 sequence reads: CASSLGGTGRRETQYF. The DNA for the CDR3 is TGTGCCAGCAGCTTAGGAGGAACAGGCCGGCGAGAGACCCAGTACTTC.

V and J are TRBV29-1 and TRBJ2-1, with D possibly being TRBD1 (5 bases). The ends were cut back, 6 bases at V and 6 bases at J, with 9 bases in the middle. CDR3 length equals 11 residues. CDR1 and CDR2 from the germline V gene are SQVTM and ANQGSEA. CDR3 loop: CSVLTVNEQFF. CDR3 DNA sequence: TGCAGCGTGCTGACAGTCAATGAGCAGTTCTTC.

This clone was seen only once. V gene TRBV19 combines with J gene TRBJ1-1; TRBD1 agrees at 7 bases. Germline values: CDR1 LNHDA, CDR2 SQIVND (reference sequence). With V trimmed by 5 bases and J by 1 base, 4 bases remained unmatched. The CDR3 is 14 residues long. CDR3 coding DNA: TGTGCCAGTAGTGCTCGACAGGGGAACACTGAAGCTTTCTTT. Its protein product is CASSARQGNTEAFF. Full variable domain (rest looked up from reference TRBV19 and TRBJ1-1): DGGITQSPKYLFRKEGQNVTLSCEQNLNHDAMYWYRQDPGQGLRLIYYSQIVNDFQKGDIAEGYSVSREKKESFPLTVTSAQKNPTAFYLCASSARQGNTEAFFGQGTRLTVV.